The 26 T cell receptor beta chains presented below share a single source sample, sequenced in a study of blood T cell repertoires in COVID-19. Clones were sequenced by immunoSEQ multiplex PCR, and TCRdb holds only the in-frame ones, with some missing. The sample shows approximately 46,000 clones, around nine tenths of them seen only once. Sequenced material: peripheral blood. These receptors were collected from a man aged 60-69 years with active or convalescent COVID-19.

The J gene is TRBJ2-1, the V gene TRBV7-9, with 14 bases fitting TRBD2. CDR3 length equals 17 residues. The V and J ends lost 2 bases and 7 bases, in that order; junction bases with no gene match: 7. Germline values: CDR1 SEHNR, CDR2 FQNEAQ (reference sequence). The CDR3 nucleotides read TGTGCCAGCAGCTTACCCCCGGGACTAGCGGGGGCTAATGAGCAGTTCTTC. It is translated as CASSLPPGLAGANEQFF.

V usage is TRBV20-1 and J usage is TRBJ1-1; tentatively, D is TRBD1 (6 bases). V lost 3 bases to trimming and J lost 0 bases, with 17 bases between them. CDR1 and CDR2 (germline): DFQATT, SNEGSKA (reference sequence). The CDR3 is 16 residues long. The CDR3 nucleotides are TGCAGTGCTAGTAACCTGGACAGACTAATGAACACTGAAGCTTTCTTT. Its translation is CSASNLDRLMNTEAFF.

The rearrangement links TRBV5-1 to TRBJ2-2; 9 bases agree with TRBD2. The germline CDR1 and CDR2 sequences are SGHRS and YFSETQ. The ends lost 6 bases at V and 1 base at J; junction bases unmatched: 7. The CDR3 is 16 residues long. The CDR3 bases are TGCGCCAGCACCCGCGGGGGGGCCTTGAACACCGGGGAGCTGTTTTTT. Translation gives CASTRGGALNTGELFF.

The rearrangement links TRBV6-5 to TRBJ2-7; 9 nucleotides line up with TRBD2. The CDR3 is 13 residues long. The germline gives CDR1 MNHEY, CDR2 SVGAGI. Trimming removed 6 bases from V and 7 bases from J; junction bases left unmatched: 7. In nucleotides, the CDR3 is TGTGCCAGCAGCCGCGGGGGGGCGTGGGAGCAGTACTTC. Its translation: CASSRGGAWEQYF.

The V call is TRBV20-1, the J call TRBJ2-2, with 8 bases lining up with TRBD2. Germline assignment: CDR1 DFQATT and CDR2 SNEGSKA (reference sequence). The CDR3 covers 17 residues. Trimming cost V 6 bases and J 6 bases; bases outside gene matches: 18. This CDR3 is CSASSVAGPEGSGELFF. CDR3 bases: TGCAGTGCAAGTTCTGTAGCGGGGCCTGAGGGATCCGGGGAGCTGTTTTTT.

This chain links TRBV2 with TRBJ1-3; D is unclear. The germline V gene has CDR1 SNHLY and CDR2 FYNNEI. The CDR3 covers 14 residues. The V end was cut by 1 base, the J end by 0 bases, with 4 bases between. In nucleotides, the CDR3 is TGTGCCAGCAGTGAAGTCAGCTCTGGAAACACCATATATTTT. Translation gives CASSEVSSGNTIYF.

In its sample, this clone was seen a few times. CDR3 coding DNA: TGTGCCAGCAGCCACAAAGCGGAGGGGGCGGGCGAAAAACTGTTTTTT. This gives the protein CASSHKAEGAGEKLFF. The rearrangement joins TRBV3-1 (or the pseudogene TRBV3-2) to TRBJ1-4; 7 positions agree with TRBD1. The CDR3 consists of 16 residues. The J segment lost 8 bases and the V segment lost 3 bases, leaving 12 bases of the junction unmatched. Germline CDR1 LGHDT, CDR2 YNNKEL (reference sequence).

The chain combines TRBV6-5 with TRBJ1-1; D may be TRBD1 (5 bases). From germline, CDR1 is MNHEY and CDR2 SVGAGI. Trimming left V 2 bases short and J 6 bases short, with 13 bases between. The length of the CDR3 is 14 residues. CDR3 coding DNA: TGTGCCAGCAGTTACGGAGGGGTGCGCTCTGAAGCTTTCTTT. It translates to CASSYGGVRSEAFF.

This chain uses TRBV10-3 with TRBJ2-7; tentatively, D is TRBD2 (5 bases). Germline CDR1 ENHRY, CDR2 SYGVKD. The V gene lost 10 bases and the J gene lost 3 bases, with 19 bases spanning the gap. The length of the CDR3 is 14 residues. The CDR3 here is CASGLGNSGYEQYF. CDR3 sequence (DNA): TGTGCCAGCGGCTTGGGTAACAGCGGCTACGAGCAGTACTTC.

The V call is TRBV18, the J call TRBJ2-7, with D possibly being TRBD1 (7 bases). The V and J ends lost 5 bases and 7 bases respectively, with 18 bases between them. The CDR3 loop spans 14 amino acids. Per germline, CDR1 KGHSH and CDR2 LQKENI. The CDR3 DNA reads as TGTGCCAGCTCAACTCAGGGGGGCATAGGAGAGCAGTACTTC. As protein: CASSTQGGIGEQYF.

The rearrangement links TRBV19 to TRBJ1-2, with 9 bases aligning to TRBD1. Germline V gene data show CDR1 as LNHDA and CDR2 as SQIVND (reference sequence). The V gene end was trimmed by 6 bases and the J gene end by 1 base; junction bases not matched to a gene: 21. There are 20 residues in the CDR3. The CDR3 DNA follows: TGTGCCAGTAGAGCAGTGGGATCGGGGGACAGGGCCCTGCTTAACTATGGCTACACCTTC. Its translation: CASRAVGSGDRALLNYGYTF.

The chain is built from TRBV25-1 and TRBJ2-5, with TRBD2 identical over 10 bases. Trimming took 2 bases from V and 4 from J; bases not matched to a gene: 7. This CDR3 has 16 residues. The V gene's germline CDR1 is MGHDK and CDR2 SYGVNS. The CDR3 sequence is CASSEPPASGRETQYF. The CDR3 DNA reads TGTGCCAGCAGTGAACCCCCGGCTAGCGGGAGAGAGACCCAGTACTTC.

V usage is TRBV3-1 (or the pseudogene TRBV3-2) and J usage is TRBJ2-5; TRBD2 is a possible D gene (6 bases). The CDR3 totals 15 residues. From germline, CDR1 is LGHDT and CDR2 YNNKEL (reference sequence). V dropped 1 base and J dropped 0 bases, with 9 bases sitting between them. CDR3 protein: CASSQGGAYQETQYF. The CDR3 DNA follows: TGTGCCAGCAGCCAAGGCGGGGCGTACCAAGAGACCCAGTACTTC.

This clone was found once. The J gene is TRBJ2-5, the V gene TRBV5-6; 11 bases match TRBD2. The CDR3 runs to 17 residues. Trimming cost V 4 bases and J 1 base; bases outside gene matches: 9. Germline lookup yields CDR1 SGHDT and CDR2 YYEEEE. CDR3 protein: CASSRLAGMGFQETQYF. The CDR3 DNA reads TGTGCCAGCAGCAGACTAGCGGGGATGGGATTCCAAGAGACCCAGTACTTC.

The chain recombines TRBV4-3 with TRBJ2-1; tentatively, D is TRBD2 (5 bases). The CDR3 length is 16 residues. With 1 base removed from V and 4 bases from J, the gap between germline ends came to 14 bases. Germline values: CDR1 LGHNA, CDR2 YSLEER. This chain's CDR3 is CASSQGGASGYNEQFF. CDR3 bases: TGCGCCAGCAGCCAAGGGGGAGCGTCAGGATACAATGAGCAGTTCTTC.

This rearrangement joins TRBV10-3 to TRBJ1-6, with 7 nucleotides matching TRBD1. The CDR3 covers 13 residues. CDR1 is ENHRY, CDR2 SYGVKD, per germline. Unmatched junction bases numbered 4, after V lost 7 bases and J lost 7 bases. DNA of the CDR3: TGTGCCATCAAAGGACAGGAGAATTCACCCCTCCACTTT. Translation: CAIKGQENSPLHF.

This clone was found once. The gene calls are TRBV7-9 and TRBJ2-3, with D hard to call. Germline values: CDR1 SEHNR, CDR2 FQNEAQ (reference sequence). V was trimmed by 6 bases and J by 2 bases, leaving 9 bases between them. The CDR3 runs to 13 residues. The CDR3 reads CASRPQVTDTQYF. In DNA, the CDR3 is TGTGCCAGCAGGCCCCAGGTCACAGATACGCAGTATTTT.

This clone was seen a single time. The rearrangement links TRBV2 to TRBJ1-5; unclear D gene. Between the trimmed V and J ends, which lost 1 base and 0 bases, there was a span of 10 bases. CDR3 length: 16 residues. Germline assignment: CDR1 SNHLY and CDR2 FYNNEI. The CDR3 DNA reads TGTGCCAGCAGTGAAGGGGCAGTTTATAGCAATCAGCCCCAGCATTTT. Encoded protein: CASSEGAVYSNQPQHF.

The chain links TRBV6-5 to TRBJ1-2; TRBD1 aligns across 7 bases. This CDR3 spans 15 amino acids. Germline trimming cut 6 bases from V and 0 bases from J; bases unmatched to any gene: 7. CDR1 and CDR2 from the germline V gene are MNHEY and SVGAGI. The CDR3 DNA reads as TGTGCCAGCAGGCAAGGACAGGAAGCTAACTATGGCTACACCTTC. Protein sequence: CASRQGQEANYGYTF.

This clone was observed a handful of times. The gene calls are TRBV5-4 and TRBJ1-1; 7 nucleotides align to TRBD1. Germline lookup yields CDR1 SGHNT and CDR2 YYREEE (reference sequence). The V and J ends lost 4 bases and 0 bases, in that order; junction bases with no gene match: 6. The CDR3 covers 15 residues. CDR3 sequence reads: CASSPRQGMNTEAFF. The DNA of the CDR3 is TGTGCCAGCAGCCCTAGACAGGGAATGAACACTGAAGCTTTCTTT.

The genes are TRBV5-1 and TRBJ2-7; 14 positions match TRBD2. CDR1 and CDR2 (germline): SGHRS, YFSETQ. The CDR3 has 15 amino acids. After removal of 5 bases from V and 0 bases from J, the junction contained 1 base not matched to a gene. CDR3 DNA sequence: TGCGCCAGCAGTGGGACTAGCGGGGGCTCCTACGAGCAGTACTTC. Amino acid sequence: CASSGTSGGSYEQYF.

The genes are TRBV30 and TRBJ1-4, with TRBD1 matching 10 bases. CDR3 size: 15 residues. V shed 3 bases and J 7 bases; nucleotides not matched to a gene: 8. The germline gives CDR1 GTSNPN, CDR2 SVGIG (reference sequence). The CDR3 protein is CAWRGTGDFLEKLFF. The CDR3 DNA sequence: TGTGCCTGGAGGGGGACAGGGGATTTCCTTGAAAAACTGTTTTTT.

This sequence joins TRBV9 and TRBJ1-3; a possible D gene is TRBD1 (6 bases). Germline-derived CDR1 and CDR2 are SGDLS and YYNGEE. The CDR3 consists of 18 residues. Between the trimmed V and J ends, which lost 4 bases and 0 bases, there was a span of 20 bases. CDR3 sequence: CASSPFHLDRYSGNTIYF. CDR3 DNA: TGTGCCAGCAGCCCCTTTCATTTGGACAGATACTCTGGAAACACCATATATTTT. Filled out from reference TRBV9 and TRBJ1-3, the complete variable domain reads DSGVTQTPKHLITATGQRVTLRCSPRSGDLSVYWYQQSLDQGLQFLIQYYNGEERAKGNILERFSAQQFPDLHSELNLSSLELGDSALYFCASSPFHLDRYSGNTIYFGEGSWLTVV.

The chain recombines TRBV28 with TRBJ2-4, with D perhaps matching TRBD1 (5 bases). V dropped 4 bases and J dropped 2 bases, with 15 bases sitting between them. CDR3 length: 16 residues. Germline CDR1 MDHEN, CDR2 SYDVKM. The CDR3 here is CASSYLGLDTKNIQYF. DNA for the CDR3: TGTGCCAGCAGTTACCTTGGGCTGGACACCAAAAACATTCAGTACTTC.

In DNA, the CDR3 is TGTGCCAGCAGTGATAAGCGGGGGGCTACCTACGAGCAGTACTTC. Its protein is CASSDKRGATYEQYF. The chain links TRBV2 to TRBJ2-7; 9 bases align to TRBD2. Trimming cost V 3 bases and J 2 bases; bases outside gene matches: 5. CDR1 is SNHLY and CDR2 is FYNNEI in the germline V gene. The length of the CDR3 is 15 residues.

This chain joins TRBV24-1 and TRBJ2-1, with 10 bases matching TRBD2. Germline CDR1 KGHDR, CDR2 SFDVKD. Trimming cost V 3 bases and J 8 bases; bases outside gene matches: 9. This CDR3 comprises 16 residues. CDR3 residues: CATSDPGTSVGDEQFF. CDR3 DNA sequence: TGTGCCACCAGTGATCCCGGGACTAGCGTCGGGGATGAGCAGTTCTTC.